This T cell receptor beta chain was captured in a study of control samples from healthy donors and cancer patients (dated by TCRdb to the early 2020s). Library prep was done by the immunoSEQ multiplex PCR assay. TCRdb retrieved this table from immuneACCESS and kept in-frame rearrangements only. Not all clones are present; in checked studies, unresolved V genes account for under half, and no reason is known for the remainder. The sample records around 180,000 clones, 91% of which are singletons. The ten largest clones add up to about 2.1% of the sample. The CDR3 sequence holds 13 residues, the cysteine and phenylalanine included. CDR3 DNA only is kept here, 39 bases in frame from base 1. The CDR1 and CDR2 encoded by the germline V gene are ENHRY and SYGVKD. V is cut back by 11 bases and J by 6 bases, with 9 bases in the junction unmatched. Regarding this clone: No cognate antigen has been identified for it. No per-base quality is available; no much larger clone lies one base away.

The chain joins TRBV10-3 to TRBJ1-3; TRBD1 agrees with 8 junctional bases. The sample taken for sequencing was blood. The source is a woman aged 40 to 50 in good health. The nucleotide sequence reads TGTGCCGGAAACCAGGGGGCCGAAAACACCATATATTTT. It codes for CAGNQGAENTIYF.